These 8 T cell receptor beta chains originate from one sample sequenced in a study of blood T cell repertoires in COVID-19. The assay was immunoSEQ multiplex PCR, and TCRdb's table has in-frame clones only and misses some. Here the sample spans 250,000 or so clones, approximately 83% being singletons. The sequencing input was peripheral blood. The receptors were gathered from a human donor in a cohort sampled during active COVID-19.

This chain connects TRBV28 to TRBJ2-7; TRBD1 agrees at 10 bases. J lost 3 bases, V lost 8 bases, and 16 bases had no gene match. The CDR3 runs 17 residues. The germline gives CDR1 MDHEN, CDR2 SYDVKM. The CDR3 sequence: CASVRDRGPSFIYEQYF. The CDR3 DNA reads TGTGCCAGCGTAAGGGACAGGGGACCCAGCTTTATCTACGAGCAGTACTTC.

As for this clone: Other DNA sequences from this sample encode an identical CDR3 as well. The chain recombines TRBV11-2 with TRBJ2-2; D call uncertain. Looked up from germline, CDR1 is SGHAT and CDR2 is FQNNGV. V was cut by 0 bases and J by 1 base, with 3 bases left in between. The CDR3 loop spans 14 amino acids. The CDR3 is CASSLDRNTGELFF. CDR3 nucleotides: TGTGCCAGCAGCTTAGATCGGAACACCGGGGAGCTGTTTTTT.

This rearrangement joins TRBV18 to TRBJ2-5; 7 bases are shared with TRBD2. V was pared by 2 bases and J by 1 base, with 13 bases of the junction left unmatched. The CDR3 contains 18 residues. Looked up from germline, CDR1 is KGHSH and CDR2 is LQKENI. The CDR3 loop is CASSPGGGATDIQETQYF. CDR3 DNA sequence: TGTGCCAGCTCACCAGGGGGAGGGGCCACCGATATCCAAGAGACCCAGTACTTC.

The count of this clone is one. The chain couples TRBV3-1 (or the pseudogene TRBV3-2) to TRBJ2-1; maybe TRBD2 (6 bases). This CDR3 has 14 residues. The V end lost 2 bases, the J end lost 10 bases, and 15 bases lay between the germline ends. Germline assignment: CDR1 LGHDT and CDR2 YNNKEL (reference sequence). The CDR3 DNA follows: TGTGCCAGCAGCCAAACTCAACTAGCTCGGGAGCAGTTCTTC. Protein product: CASSQTQLAREQFF.

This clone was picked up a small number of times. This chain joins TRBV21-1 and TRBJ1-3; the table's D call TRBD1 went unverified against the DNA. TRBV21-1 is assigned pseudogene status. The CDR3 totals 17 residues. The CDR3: CASSKVGQAQSGNTIYF. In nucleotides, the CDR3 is TGTGCCAGCAGCAAGGTCGGACAGGCCCAGTCTGGAAACACCATATATTTT.

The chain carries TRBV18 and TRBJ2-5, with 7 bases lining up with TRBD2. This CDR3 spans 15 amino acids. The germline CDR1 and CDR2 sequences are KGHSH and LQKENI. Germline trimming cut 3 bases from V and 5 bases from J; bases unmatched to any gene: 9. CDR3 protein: CASSPQGGFGETQYF. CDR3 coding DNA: TGTGCCAGCTCACCCCAGGGAGGGTTTGGCGAGACCCAGTACTTC.

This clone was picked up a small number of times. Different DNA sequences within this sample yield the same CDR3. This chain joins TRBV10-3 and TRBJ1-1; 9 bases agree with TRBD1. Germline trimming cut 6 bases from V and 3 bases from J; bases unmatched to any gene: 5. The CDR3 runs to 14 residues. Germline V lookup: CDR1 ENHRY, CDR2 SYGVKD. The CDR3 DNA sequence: TGTGCCATCAGGTCGGGACAGGGAGACACTGAAGCTTTCTTT. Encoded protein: CAIRSGQGDTEAFF.

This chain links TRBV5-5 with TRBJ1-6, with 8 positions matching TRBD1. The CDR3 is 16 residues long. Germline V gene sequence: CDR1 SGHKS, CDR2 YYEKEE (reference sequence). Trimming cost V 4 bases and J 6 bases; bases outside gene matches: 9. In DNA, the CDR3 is TGTGCCAGCAGCCCGTCCGGACAGGGTCTTAATTCACCCCTCCACTTT. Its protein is CASSPSGQGLNSPLHF.